A single sample is the source of the 21 T cell receptor beta chains below, sequenced in a study of glioma-infiltrating T cells. The iRepertoire nested amplicon-rescue multiplex PCR amplified TCR alpha and beta CDR3s from RNA. TCRdb reanalysed the multiplex PCR reads using MiXCR and keeps one entry per CDR3 protein. The sample shows about 130,000 distinct CDR3 sequences, approximately 25% of them seen only once. The specimen sequenced was glioma tissue, nonneoplastic brain tissue, or PBMCs (not recorded which). Receptors were obtained from a human donor with low-grade glioma or glioblastoma, undergoing nonglioma brain surgery, or in good health (not recorded which).

This clonotype was seen just once. A much larger clone differs from this one at a single base, so this may be a read error. This chain connects TRBV18 to TRBJ2-5; D call uncertain. The CDR3 covers 13 residues. From germline, CDR1 is KGHSH and CDR2 LQKENI. The CDR3 nucleotides are TGTGCCATCTCACGCAGTGAAGAAGAGACCCAGTACTTC. Translation: CAISRSEEETQYF.

This clonotype appeared many times. The V gene is TRBV25-1, the J gene TRBJ2-3; TRBD1 might be the D (6 bases). Germline V gene sequence: CDR1 MGHDK, CDR2 SYGVNS. The CDR3 covers 15 residues. Trimming took off 7 bases at V and 2 bases at J, with 16 bases between the two ends. CDR3 region: CASTTRGTFTDTQYF. The CDR3 bases are TGTGCCAGCACCACCAGGGGCACTTTCACAGATACGCAGTATTTT.

With respect to this clonotype: This may be a read error, as it is one base from a much larger clone. V is TRBV18 and J is TRBJ2-3; possibly TRBD1 for D (7 bases). CDR1 is KGHSH and CDR2 is LQKENI in the germline V gene. The length of the CDR3 is 14 residues. The CDR3 nucleotides are TGTGCCAGCTCACCCGGGACTGGGACAGATAAGCAGTATTTT. Protein sequence: CASSPGTGTDKQYF.

This clonotype occurred many times. The rearrangement joins TRBV7-2 to TRBJ1-2; D ambiguous. This CDR3 has 14 amino acids. Germline loops: CDR1 SGHTA, CDR2 FQGNSA. V was shortened by 2 bases and J by 5 bases, with 12 bases between the two germline ends. The CDR3 loop reads CASSLFGDGYGYTF. CDR3 nucleotides: TGTGCCAGCAGCTTATTTGGAGACGGATATGGCTACACCTTC.

This clonotype was seen ten or more times. The J gene is TRBJ2-3, the V gene TRBV7-2, with D perhaps matching TRBD2 (5 bases). The germline V gene has CDR1 SGHTA and CDR2 FQGNSA. V lost 5 bases and J 2 bases, leaving 17 bases between the germline ends. The CDR3 has 16 residues. The CDR3 is CASSLPPDYPTDTQYF. The CDR3 coding sequence is TGTGCCAGCAGCCTACCCCCCGACTATCCCACAGATACGCAGTATTTT.

This clonotype was seen ten or more times. V is TRBV7-9 and J is TRBJ2-3, with unresolved D. Germline V gene lookup returns CDR1 SEHNR and CDR2 FQNEAQ (reference sequence). The germline V and J ends were trimmed by 1 base and 2 bases, with 7 bases remaining between them. The CDR3 runs to 14 residues. CDR3 nucleotide sequence: TGTGCCAGCAGCTTAGGGTATTCCACAGATACGCAGTATTTT. Amino acid sequence: CASSLGYSTDTQYF.

This clonotype has a count of ten or more. V usage is TRBV7-2 and J usage is TRBJ2-7; D may be TRBD2 (6 bases). The CDR3 runs to 15 residues. Trimming pared 5 bases from V and 0 bases from J, leaving 14 bases between. CDR1 is SGHTA, CDR2 FQGNSA, per germline. CDR3 bases: TGTGCCAGCAGCGGAGGGGTTTGGGGCTCCTACGAGCAGTACTTC. This gives the protein CASSGGVWGSYEQYF.

This clonotype was found many times. The chain is built from TRBV19 and TRBJ1-4; TRBD1 is a possible D gene (6 bases). Germline V lookup: CDR1 LNHDA, CDR2 SQIVND (reference sequence). There are 15 residues in the CDR3. The V end lost 4 bases, the J end lost 3 bases, and 12 bases lay between the germline ends. DNA of the CDR3: TGTGCCAGTAGTACCCACAGGGATCCTAATGAAAAACTGTTTTTT. This encodes CASSTHRDPNEKLFF.

The table lists this clonotype with many counts. The chain recombines TRBV20-1 with TRBJ2-4; 9 bases line up with TRBD2. Germline V gives CDR1 DFQATT, CDR2 SNEGSKA (reference sequence). CDR3 size: 16 residues. V shed 3 bases and J 6 bases; nucleotides not matched to a gene: 12. In DNA form, the CDR3 reads TGCAGTGCTAGGCCCCTCGCTAGCGGGAACCGAAACATTCAGTACTTC. Its translation: CSARPLASGNRNIQYF.

The chain carries TRBV19 and TRBJ2-3, with 8 bases identical to TRBD2. V was clipped by 4 bases and J by 2 bases; unmatched bases: 5. Germline CDR1 and CDR2: LNHDA and SQIVND (reference sequence). This CDR3 region has 15 residues. CDR3 coding DNA: TGTGCCAGTAGTAATAGCGGGACCTCCACAGATACGCAGTATTTT. It translates to CASSNSGTSTDTQYF.

This clonotype has more than one count but fewer than ten. The chain combines TRBV5-1 with TRBJ1-5; no firm D call. The CDR3 length is 14 residues. Germline CDR1 SGHRS, CDR2 YFSETQ. The V and J ends lost 4 bases and 0 bases respectively, with 8 bases between them. CDR3 bases: TGCGCCAGCAGCCCAGACAATAGCAATCAGCCCCAGCATTTT. It yields the protein CASSPDNSNQPQHF.

In its sample, this clonotype was seen once. The chain carries TRBV5-4 and TRBJ2-1; 10 nucleotides match TRBD2. Trimming removed 5 bases from V and 6 bases from J; junction bases left unmatched: 11. Per germline, CDR1 SGHNT and CDR2 YYREEE (reference sequence). This CDR3 contains 16 residues. The CDR3 protein is CASRFPSGRAGNEQFF. The CDR3 DNA reads TGTGCCAGCAGATTCCCGAGCGGGAGGGCCGGCAATGAGCAGTTCTTC. Variable domain in full (rest from reference TRBV5-4 and TRBJ2-1): ETGVTQSPTHLIKTRGQQVTLRCSSQSGHNTVSWYQQALGQGPQFIFQYYREEENGRGNFPPRFSGLQFPNYSSELNVNALELDDSALYLCASRFPSGRAGNEQFFGPGTRLTVL.

Remarks on this clonotype: A much larger clone is a single base away; this may be a read error. The genes are TRBV19 and TRBJ1-1; D unresolved. Germline lookup yields CDR1 LNHDA and CDR2 SQIVND (reference sequence). The CDR3 is made up of 15 amino acids. CDR3 bases: TGTGCCAGTAGTACGCCCGGGAATCCCAACACTGAAGCTCTCTTT. Residues: CASSTPGNPNTEALF. The whole variable domain, filled in from reference TRBV19 and TRBJ1-1, reads DGGITQSPKYLFRKEGQNVTLSCEQNLNHDAMYWYRQDPGQGLRLIYYSQIVNDFQKGDIAEGYSVSREKKESFPLTVTSAQKNPTAFYLCASSTPGNPNTEALFGQGTRLTVV.

This clonotype was counted a few times. The rearrangement uses TRBV7-2 and TRBJ2-7, with 12 bases aligning to TRBD2. V lost 4 bases, J lost 3 bases, and 13 bases stayed unmatched. Per germline, CDR1 SGHTA and CDR2 FQGNSA. The CDR3 has 18 residues. The CDR3: CASSSPLGGLAGNYEQYF. The CDR3, as DNA: TGTGCCAGCAGCTCGCCCCTGGGTGGACTAGCGGGGAACTACGAGCAGTACTTC.

This clonotype was counted at least ten times. The chain is built from TRBV19 and TRBJ2-1, with D maybe TRBD2 (6 bases). Germline V gene lookup returns CDR1 LNHDA and CDR2 SQIVND (reference sequence). With 2 bases removed from V and 7 bases from J, the gap between germline ends came to 15 bases. The CDR3 has 15 amino acids. CDR3 loop: CASSISGRRLNEQFF. CDR3 nucleotide sequence: TGTGCCAGTAGTATAAGCGGGCGAAGGCTTAATGAGCAGTTCTTC.

This clonotype was counted at least ten times. This sequence joins TRBV6-6 and TRBJ2-2; D remains ambiguous. Germline values: CDR1 MNHNY, CDR2 SVGAGI (reference sequence). V lost 0 bases to trimming and J lost 2 bases, with 7 bases between them. CDR3 size: 15 residues. The CDR3 spells CASSYSTRNTGELFF. CDR3 bases: TGTGCCAGCAGTTACTCCACCAGAAACACCGGGGAGCTGTTTTTT.

This clonotype was observed at least ten times. This chain uses TRBV6-6 with TRBJ1-2; D is perhaps TRBD1 (5 bases). Germline loops: CDR1 MNHNY, CDR2 SVGAGI (reference sequence). The ends were cut back, 0 bases at V and 6 bases at J, with 8 bases in the middle. The length of the CDR3 is 13 residues. CDR3 bases: TGTGCCAGCAGTTACTCTGGGGGTCATGGCTACACCTTC. It specifies CASSYSGGHGYTF.

The chain is built from TRBV11-2 and TRBJ1-1; D is ambiguous. CDR1 and CDR2 from the germline V gene are SGHAT and FQNNGV. V was trimmed by 1 base and J by 10 bases, leaving 7 bases between them. CDR3 length: 11 amino acids. CDR3 sequence (DNA): TGTGCCAGCAGCTTAGGCACGGGAGCTTTCTTT. Translated: CASSLGTGAFF.

The chain combines TRBV7-2 with TRBJ2-5; TRBD1 matches at 9 bases. V lost 4 bases and J lost 6; bases outside the gene matches: 15. The CDR3 has 17 residues. Germline loops: CDR1 SGHTA, CDR2 FQGNSA. The CDR3 DNA follows: TGTGCCAGCAGCTCAGGGGACGGGACAGGGCAGCGGAAGACCCAGTACTTC. This translates into CASSSGDGTGQRKTQYF.

In this sample, this clonotype turned up a few times. This rearrangement joins TRBV4-3 to TRBJ2-1, with D possibly TRBD2 on 5 matching bases. V was trimmed by 0 bases and J by 6 bases, leaving 18 bases between them. The CDR3 extends over 17 amino acids. Germline CDR1 LGHNA, CDR2 YSLEER. CDR3 sequence (DNA): TGCGCCAGCAGCCAAGATCGTTGGGAGCGTAGGCTCAATGAGCAGTTCTTC. Translation gives CASSQDRWERRLNEQFF.

This clonotype was picked up many times. The chain links TRBV20-1 to TRBJ1-3; no definite D call. The CDR3 runs 16 residues. Germline V CDR1 and CDR2: DFQATT, SNEGSKA (reference sequence). V dropped 0 bases and J dropped 4 bases, with 16 bases sitting between them. As DNA, the CDR3 is TGCAGTGCTAGAGATAATACGAATCCGACGGGAAACACCATATATTTT. This encodes CSARDNTNPTGNTIYF.